Listed here are 3 T cell receptor beta chains from one sample, sequenced in a study of T cell changes during pregnancy in multiple sclerosis. Assay: immunoSEQ multiplex PCR; the TCRdb copy retains only in-frame clones and omits some. The table includes some 40,000 clones, 85% to 95% detected once. Material: peripheral blood. These receptors all stem from a female donor with multiple sclerosis, enrolled in a pregnancy study.

The chain carries TRBV5-1 and TRBJ2-7, with 9 bases aligning to TRBD1. CDR3 size: 15 residues. V shed 7 bases and J 6 bases; nucleotides not matched to a gene: 14. Germline CDR1 and CDR2: SGHRS and YFSETQ. The CDR3 DNA sequence: TGCGCCAGCGACCCCCTGCGGGACAGGGATGGCGAGCAGTACTTC. It translates to CASDPLRDRDGEQYF.

The gene calls are TRBV11-2 and TRBJ1-4; 7 bases map to TRBD1. The CDR3 sequence is 14 residues long. Germline trimming cut 6 bases from V and 15 bases from J; bases unmatched to any gene: 16. CDR1 and CDR2 from the germline V gene are SGHAT and FQNNGV. CDR3 residues: CASRTTGSEMALFF. Written as DNA, the CDR3 is TGTGCCAGCAGAACGACAGGGTCCGAAATGGCGTTGTTTTTT.

This chain links TRBV10-3 with TRBJ2-7, with D tentatively TRBD1 or TRBD2 (5 bases each). The V end lost 0 bases, the J end lost 4 bases, and 10 bases lay between the germline ends. Looked up from germline, CDR1 is ENHRY and CDR2 is SYGVKD. The CDR3 contains 14 residues. CDR3 sequence: CAISESGEGYEQYF. As DNA, the CDR3 is TGTGCCATCAGTGAGTCGGGGGAAGGGTACGAGCAGTACTTC.